The 12 T cell receptor beta chains listed next were all sequenced from one sample in a study of blood T cell repertoires in COVID-19. Here immunoSEQ multiplex PCR was the method, and the copy in TCRdb shows in-frame clones only, minus some. The top ten clones hold 0.95% of a sample with 130,000 to 150,000 clones, about 91% of them seen once. Sequencing was done on a sample of peripheral blood. All receptors derive from a woman aged 45-65 years with acute or convalescent COVID-19.

The chain has TRBV18 and TRBJ2-3; D possibly corresponds to TRBD2 (5 bases). The CDR3 is 16 amino acids. Germline loops: CDR1 KGHSH, CDR2 LQKENI. V was shortened by 0 bases and J by 0 bases, with 10 bases between the two germline ends. CDR3 region: CASSPPPGESTDTQYF. CDR3 nucleotides: TGTGCCAGCTCACCACCTCCCGGGGAAAGCACAGATACGCAGTATTTT.

The chain carries TRBV3-1 (or the pseudogene TRBV3-2) and TRBJ2-7; tentative D call: TRBD2 (6 bases). The CDR3 totals 15 residues. CDR1 is LGHDT and CDR2 is YNNKEL in the germline V gene (reference sequence). V gave up 2 bases and J gave up 5 bases, with 16 bases separating them. The CDR3: CASSQSFGGTHEQYF. The CDR3 DNA sequence: TGTGCCAGCAGCCAATCCTTTGGGGGGACCCACGAGCAGTACTTC.

In nucleotides, the CDR3 is TGTGCCAGCAGCCAAGATCTGGGGGCGCTGGGTGAAGCTTTCTTT. This encodes CASSQDLGALGEAFF. The V call is TRBV3-1 (or the pseudogene TRBV3-2), the J call TRBJ1-1; a possible D gene is TRBD1 (6 bases). Germline V CDR1 and CDR2: LGHDT, YNNKEL (reference sequence). V was pared by 0 bases and J by 7 bases, with 15 bases between. This CDR3 region has 15 residues.

V is TRBV10-2 and J is TRBJ2-1, with a possible D match to TRBD2 (6 bases). Germline CDR1 is WSHSY and CDR2 is SAAADI. V was pared by 5 bases and J by 7 bases, with 9 bases between. CDR3 length: 12 amino acids. CDR3 sequence: CASSLGLNEQFF. The CDR3 nucleotides read TGCGCCAGCAGTCTGGGACTGAATGAGCAGTTCTTC.

V and J are TRBV7-9 and TRBJ2-3; TRBD1 agrees at 12 bases. The CDR3 runs 18 residues. The germline gives CDR1 SEHNR, CDR2 FQNEAQ (reference sequence). The junction had 9 bases not matched to a gene; V was cut back by 5 bases and J by 0 bases. CDR3 in amino acids: CASSSLPGQGASTDTQYF. The DNA of the CDR3 is TGTGCCAGCAGCAGCCTTCCGGGACAGGGGGCCAGCACAGATACGCAGTATTTT.

J is TRBJ2-1 and V is TRBV5-4; the match to TRBD2 covers 8 bases. Germline CDR1 and CDR2: SGHNT and YYREEE (reference sequence). The CDR3 is 14 amino acids. With 3 bases clipped from V and 8 bases from J, the junction kept 7 bases outside the gene matches. CDR3 coding DNA: TGTGCCAGCAGCTCCAGCGGGGGCAGGGATGAGCAGTTCTTC. The encoded protein is CASSSSGGRDEQFF.

This chain links TRBV10-2 with TRBJ1-2, with 9 bases matching TRBD1. The J segment lost 3 bases and the V segment lost 6 bases, leaving 2 bases of the junction unmatched. This CDR3 region has 13 residues. The germline gives CDR1 WSHSY, CDR2 SAAADI. CDR3 nucleotides: TGCGCCAGCAGCCGGGACAGGGACTATGGCTACACCTTC. Translated: CASSRDRDYGYTF.

This sequence joins TRBV19 and TRBJ2-7, with 10 bases matching TRBD1. This CDR3 has 13 residues. Trimming removed 4 bases from V and 4 bases from J; junction bases left unmatched: 1. Per germline, CDR1 LNHDA and CDR2 SQIVND (reference sequence). The CDR3 loop reads CASSRGQGYEQYF. The CDR3 bases are TGTGCCAGTAGTAGGGGACAGGGGTACGAGCAGTACTTC.

V usage is TRBV27 and J usage is TRBJ1-2, with TRBD1 as a possible D gene (6 bases). With 0 bases removed from V and 8 bases from J, the gap between germline ends came to 10 bases. Germline lookup yields CDR1 MNHEY and CDR2 SMNVEV (reference sequence). CDR3 length: 13 residues. The CDR3 loop reads CASSLSHRAGYTF. CDR3 coding DNA: TGTGCCAGCAGTTTATCCCACAGGGCCGGCTACACCTTC.

The CDR3 nucleotides read TGTGCCAGCAGCGGTAGGGGGACAGGGGAGACTGAAGCTTTCTTT. Its translation: CASSGRGTGETEAFF. This chain joins TRBV9 and TRBJ1-1, with 10 bases that match TRBD1. V dropped 3 bases and J dropped 5; count of bases not matched to a gene: 7. This CDR3 spans 15 amino acids. CDR1 and CDR2 from the germline V gene are SGDLS and YYNGEE.

J is TRBJ1-2 and V is TRBV19; D remains ambiguous. Germline CDR1 LNHDA, CDR2 SQIVND (reference sequence). This CDR3 is 13 amino acids long. V lost 3 bases and J 5 bases, leaving 10 bases between the germline ends. CDR3 residues: CASSIGVRYGYTF. The CDR3 region has the DNA TGTGCCAGTAGTATCGGGGTTCGGTATGGCTACACCTTC.

This clone appeared a single time. The chain is built from TRBV7-2 and TRBJ1-1; maybe TRBD1 (5 bases). Germline V CDR1 and CDR2: SGHTA, FQGNSA. CDR3 length: 15 residues. With 3 bases removed from V and 4 bases from J, the gap between germline ends came to 15 bases. As DNA, the CDR3 is TGTGCCAGCAGCTTCTGGTCGGGGCGGGGCACTGAAGCTTTCTTT. The encoded protein is CASSFWSGRGTEAFF. Supplemented by reference TRBV7-2 and TRBJ1-1, the full variable domain reads GAGVSQSPSNKVTEKGKDVELRCDPISGHTALYWYRQSLGQGLEFLIYFQGNSAPDKSGLPSDRFSAERTGGSVSTLTIQRTQQEDSAVYLCASSFWSGRGTEAFFGQGTRLTVV.